Listed below are T cell receptor beta chains from one sample, sequenced in a study of shared clonotypes between healthy human individuals. TCRdb's copy holds only in-frame clones and misses some; the assay was immunoSEQ multiplex PCR. The sample lists about 470,000 clones, 70% to 80% occurring once. Material for sequencing was PBMCs. Every receptor here comes from a middle-aged woman in good health. Some clones in this sample may be carry-over from other donors' samples. The CDR3 runs from the conserved cysteine through the conserved F or W. A D gene is named only where the DNA matches it firmly. Where a row states a size, it is once, few, many or the class of an expanded clone; other rows omit it.

clone_size | j_call | d_call | v_call | cdr3_nt | cdr3_aa
NA | TRBJ1-2 | NA | TRBV30 | TGTGCCTGGAGGGCATCTCTTGAGGCTGGCTACACCTTC | CAWRASLEAGYTF
once | TRBJ2-7 | NA | TRBV7-2 | TGTGCCAGCAGCACTGGACCCCGCTCATCCTACGAGCAGTACTTC | CASSTGPRSSYEQYF
NA | TRBJ1-5 | NA | TRBV19 | TGTGCCAGTAAGGGACTGCTACAAAATCAGCCCCAGCATTTT | CASKGLLQNQPQHF
NA | TRBJ2-5 | NA | TRBV5-1 | TGCGCCAGCAGCGGAGGGACTCGGCAAGAGACCCAGTACTTC | CASSGGTRQETQYF
NA | TRBJ1-2 | TRBD1 | TRBV7-6 | TGTGCCAGCAGCTTAAAACAGGGGCACGATGGCTACACCTTC | CASSLKQGHDGYTF
once | TRBJ1-6 | NA | TRBV15 | TGTGCCACCAGCAGAGATTTACAGGGTAATTCACCCCTCCACTTT | CATSRDLQGNSPLHF
NA | TRBJ1-1 | NA | TRBV11-2 | TGTGCCAGCAGCTTAAGGGGGGCCTTAAACACTGAAGCTTTCTTT | CASSLRGALNTEAFF
NA | TRBJ2-2 | NA | TRBV10-3 | TGTGCCATCCAAAGGGCCGGGGAGCTGTTTTTT | CAIQRAGELFF
NA | TRBJ1-1 | NA | TRBV6-6 | TGTGCCAGCAGTTACTCGAGGGCTGAAGCTTTCTTT | CASSYSRAEAFF
NA | TRBJ2-1 | TRBD1 | TRBV25-1 | TGTGCCAGCAGTTCAGCAGAGGGGGCCAGCACCTACAATGAGCAGTTCTTC | CASSSAEGASTYNEQFF
once | TRBJ1-1 | TRBD1 | TRBV2 | TGTGCCAGCAGTGGGTCAGGGGGCACTGAAGCTTTCTTT | CASSGSGGTEAFF
NA | TRBJ2-1 | TRBD2 | TRBV28 | TGTGCCAGCAGTCGAGCGGGAGGGAGCACATACAATGAGCAGTTCTTC | CASSRAGGSTYNEQFF
once | TRBJ2-5 | NA | TRBV28 | TGTGCCAGCAGTTTGCCCGGGACTCAAGAGACCCAGTACTTC | CASSLPGTQETQYF
NA | TRBJ1-5 | NA | TRBV7-2 | TGTGCCAGCAGCTTAGTGGCAACAAATCAGCCCCAGCATTTT | CASSLVATNQPQHF
NA | TRBJ2-1 | TRBD1 | TRBV7-3 | TGTGCCAGCAGTCGGACAGGGGACTCCTACAATGAGCAGTTCTTC | CASSRTGDSYNEQFF
NA | TRBJ1-2 | TRBD1 | TRBV19 | TGTGCCAGTAGTCTCAGGGGGCTGAGTGGCTACACCTTC | CASSLRGLSGYTF
NA | TRBJ2-7 | TRBD2 | TRBV19 | TGTGCCAGTAGTGCCTCCAGCGGGAGTCGCTATGAGCAGTACTTC | CASSASSGSRYEQYF
few | TRBJ2-1 | NA | TRBV7-7 | TGTGCTAGCAGCCCCCGGACAGGGAGGGACAATGAGCAGTTCTTC | CASSPRTGRDNEQFF
NA | TRBJ2-7 | NA | TRBV6-5 | TGTGCCAGCAGTTCAGACCGTTTCGAGCAGTACTTC | CASSSDRFEQYF
NA | TRBJ2-7 | TRBD2 | TRBV7-6 | TGTGCCAGCAGCCCCGGGAGGAAAAGCTCCTACGAGCAGTACTTC | CASSPGRKSSYEQYF
NA | TRBJ2-5 | TRBD1 | TRBV28 | TGTGCCAGCAGCTCCGGGACAGGGACGGAGACCCAGTACTTC | CASSSGTGTETQYF
NA | TRBJ1-1 | TRBD1 | TRBV27 | TGTGCCAGCAGTTTTTCAGGGACAGGCAGCACGGAAGCTTTCTTT | CASSFSGTGSTEAFF
once | TRBJ1-1 | TRBD1 | TRBV15 | TGTGCCACCAGCACCCCGGGACAGGGGAACACTGAAGCTTTCTTT | CATSTPGQGNTEAFF
NA | TRBJ1-5 | NA | TRBV5-6 | TGTGCCAGCAGCTGGTACCGGAGCAATCAGCCCCAGCATTTT | CASSWYRSNQPQHF
NA | TRBJ2-1 | TRBD1 | TRBV18 | TGTGCCAGCTCACCACCGTACGGGACAGGTTACAATGAGCAGTTCTTC | CASSPPYGTGYNEQFF
many | TRBJ2-3 | NA | TRBV7-2 | TGTGCCAGCAGCTCGGACGGGAACACAGATACGCAGTATTTT | CASSSDGNTDTQYF
NA | TRBJ1-2 | NA | TRBV29-1 | TGCAGCGTAGAAACAGGGCCTCTTAGCTACACCTTC | CSVETGPLSYTF
NA | TRBJ2-5 | TRBD1 | TRBV10-3 | TGTGCCACACGAACAGGGGGCCAAGAGACCCAGTACTTC | CATRTGGQETQYF
NA | TRBJ2-3 | NA | TRBV5-1 | TGCGCCAGCAGTTACACCACAGATACGCAGTATTTT | CASSYTTDTQYF
NA | TRBJ2-2 | NA | TRBV11-3 | TGTGCCAGCAGCTTAGCGGATGGGGGCACCGGGGAGCTGTTTTTT | CASSLADGGTGELFF
NA | TRBJ2-1 | NA | TRBV6-6 | TGTGCCAGCACCCGACTAGAATTAAATGAGCAGTTCTTC | CASTRLELNEQFF
NA | TRBJ1-2 | NA | TRBV29-1 | TGCAGCGTTGAGTACTGGAGTCGTGGGTTCTATGGCTACACCTTC | CSVEYWSRGFYGYTF
NA | TRBJ2-2 | TRBD1 | TRBV18 | TGTGCCAGCTCACCAAGGACAGGGAACACCGGGGAGCTGTTTTTT | CASSPRTGNTGELFF
few | TRBJ2-5 | NA | TRBV18 | TGTGCCAGCTCGGGCGGAGAGGGGTTCGGTGGAAAGACCCAGTACTTC | CASSGGEGFGGKTQYF
NA | TRBJ2-2 | NA | TRBV19 | TGTGCCAGTAGTATTGGCCCTAGTGCCGGGGAGCTGTTTTTT | CASSIGPSAGELFF
NA | TRBJ2-3 | TRBD2 | TRBV11-2 | TGTGCCAGCAACCATATGACTAGCGGGTCAAACACAGATACGCAGTATTTT | CASNHMTSGSNTDTQYF
NA | TRBJ2-7 | NA | TRBV29-1 | TGCAGCGTTGTCAGGGTCGGTTCCTACGAGCAGTACTTC | CSVVRVGSYEQYF
few | TRBJ2-3 | TRBD2 | TRBV7-8 | TGTGCCAGCAGCTGGAGCGGGAGGAGCACAGATACGCAGTATTTT | CASSWSGRSTDTQYF
NA | TRBJ2-5 | TRBD2 | TRBV7-9 | TGTGCCAGCAGCTTTTGGCTAGCGGGAGGGGTGGAGACCCAGTACTTC | CASSFWLAGGVETQYF
NA | TRBJ2-2 | TRBD2 | TRBV6-1 | TGTGCCAGCAGTATTAGCGGGAACGCCCCCGGGGAGCTGTTTTTT | CASSISGNAPGELFF
NA | TRBJ2-5 | NA | TRBV5-1 | TGCGCCAGCAGGGACGGGGAAGAGACCCAGTACTTC | CASRDGEETQYF
once | TRBJ2-1 | NA | TRBV15 | TGTGCCACCAGCAGAGCCCTGGGGGGCGGATACAATGAGCAGTTCTTC | CATSRALGGGYNEQFF
NA | TRBJ2-7 | NA | TRBV30 | TGTGCCTGGAGTCCCCGCTCGGCCGAGCAGTACTTC | CAWSPRSAEQYF
NA | TRBJ1-2 | NA | TRBV25-1 | TGTGCCAGCAGTGAAGGCTTCAACGGGCCAGGTGGCTACACCTTC | CASSEGFNGPGGYTF
NA | TRBJ2-3 | TRBD2 | TRBV5-4 | TGTGCCAGCTCCTTAGCGGGAGGAACGACAGATACACAGTATTTT | CASSLAGGTTDTQYF
NA | TRBJ2-7 | TRBD1 | TRBV7-2 | TGTGCCAGCAGCCTAATTGGGACAGCCTACGAGCAGTACTTC | CASSLIGTAYEQYF
NA | TRBJ2-3 | NA | TRBV30 | TGTGCCTGGGGGGATACGAACACAGATACGCAGTATTTT | CAWGDTNTDTQYF
NA | TRBJ1-2 | NA | TRBV2 | TGTGCCAGCAGTCCCGGACAGATTCCTGGGGATGGCTACACCTTC | CASSPGQIPGDGYTF
NA | TRBJ1-1 | NA | TRBV27 | TGTGCCAGCTTCCTGGCGGGAGTCGCTTTCTTT | CASFLAGVAFF